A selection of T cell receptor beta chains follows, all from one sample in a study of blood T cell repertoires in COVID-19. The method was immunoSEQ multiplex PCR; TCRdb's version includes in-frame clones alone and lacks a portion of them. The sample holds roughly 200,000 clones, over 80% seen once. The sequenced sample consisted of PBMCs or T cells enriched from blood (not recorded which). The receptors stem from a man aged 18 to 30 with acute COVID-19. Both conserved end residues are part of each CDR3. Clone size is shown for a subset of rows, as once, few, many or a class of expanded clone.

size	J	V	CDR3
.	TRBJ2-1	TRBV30	CAWSGTSVYNEQFF
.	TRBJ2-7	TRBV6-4	CASSDPGGEQYF
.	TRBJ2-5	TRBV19	CASRKAGAGTQYF
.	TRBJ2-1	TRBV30	CAWSVGSSYNEQFF
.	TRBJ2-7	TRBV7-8	CASSHDIYYEQYF
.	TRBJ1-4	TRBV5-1	CASSLGIGGANEKLFF
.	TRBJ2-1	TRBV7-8	CASSQTSGAYNEQFF
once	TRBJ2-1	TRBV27	CASRLGGGSHYNEQFF
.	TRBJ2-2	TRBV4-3	CASSQGLASLHGELFF
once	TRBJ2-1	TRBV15	CATSIDRVGTSEQFF
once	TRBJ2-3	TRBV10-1	CASSEGLADTDTQYF
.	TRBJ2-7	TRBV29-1	CSVGEGGPYEQYF
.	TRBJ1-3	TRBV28	CASSPQGTGGNTIYF
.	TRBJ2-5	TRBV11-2	CASSFVTGGPVETQYF
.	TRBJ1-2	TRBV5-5	CASSIDRGLGYTF
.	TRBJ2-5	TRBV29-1	CSVATGGVETQYF
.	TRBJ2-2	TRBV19	CASSMRGRAGTGELFF
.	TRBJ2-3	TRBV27	CASSLSPGLAGGTDTQYF
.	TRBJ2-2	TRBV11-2	CASSFLWLRTGELFF
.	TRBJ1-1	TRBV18	CASSPPGNRVTEAFF
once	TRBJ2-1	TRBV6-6	CASSYRGNSYNEQFF
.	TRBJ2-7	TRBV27	CASSLGTSGRYEQYF
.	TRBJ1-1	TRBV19	CASSIVDRGRAEAFF
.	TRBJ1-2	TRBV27	CASSAMDRFYGYTF
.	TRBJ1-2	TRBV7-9	CASSLGGLASNYGYTF
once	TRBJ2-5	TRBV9	CASSPRDLVRETQYF
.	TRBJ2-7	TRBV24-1	CATSEQGLEQYF
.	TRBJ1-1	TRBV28	CASSPRGTGNRNTEAFF
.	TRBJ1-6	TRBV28	CASSQQTYNSPLHF
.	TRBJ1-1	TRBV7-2	CASSLDRLDEAFF
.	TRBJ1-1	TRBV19	CASSISKLGGTEAFF
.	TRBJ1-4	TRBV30	CAWDTGQLNEKLFF
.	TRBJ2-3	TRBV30	CAWSVGGLVDTQYF
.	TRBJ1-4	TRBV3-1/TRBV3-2	CASRQNRGIGEKLFF
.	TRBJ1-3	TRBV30	CAWGTGRGNTIYF
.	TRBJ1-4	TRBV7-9	CASSYDSLNEKLFF
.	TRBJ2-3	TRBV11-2	CASSLDLGGSTDTQYF
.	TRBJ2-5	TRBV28	CASNRDRGIETQYF
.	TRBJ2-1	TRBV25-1	CASSAHRTGSPREQFF
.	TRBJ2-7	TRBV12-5	CASGLGQRISYEQYF
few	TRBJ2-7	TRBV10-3	CAISESPYEQYF
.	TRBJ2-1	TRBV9	CASSVGQTFRSYNEQFF
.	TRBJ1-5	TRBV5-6	CASSLGQPYSYSNQPQHF
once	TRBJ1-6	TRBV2	CASSGGRTGNSPLHF
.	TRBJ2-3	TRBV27	CASSLNDGQVDTQYF
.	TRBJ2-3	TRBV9	CASSVATGGITDTQYF
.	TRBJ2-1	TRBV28	CASQWGLADHNEQFF
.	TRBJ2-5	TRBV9	CASSLFDRQETQYF
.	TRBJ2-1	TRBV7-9	CASSLVSGNRNEQFF
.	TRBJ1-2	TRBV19	CARADNGYTF